The rows below give T cell receptor beta chains drawn from one sample of a study of cytomegalovirus exposure and HLA in healthy donors. Here immunoSEQ multiplex PCR was the method, and the copy in TCRdb shows in-frame clones only, minus some. The sample holds 130,000 to 150,000 clones, around 81% seen once. Sample: PBMCs. All receptors come from a male donor in good health and CMV-seronegative. Each CDR3 is given with its conserved first and last residue. A D gene is named only where the DNA matches it firmly. A clone size is listed for some rows: how often the clone was seen (once, few, many), or a class if it is expanded.

abundance	d_gene	j_gene	v_gene	CDR3nt	CDR3aa
NA	NA	TRBJ2-7	TRBV5-6	TGTGCCAGCAGCTTCAGGAAGGCAGGCGCCAACGAGCAGTACTTC	CASSFRKAGANEQYF
NA	NA	TRBJ1-5	TRBV6-6	TGTGCCAGCAGTCTCAAACAGGGCACCGTCCAGCCCCAGCATTTT	CASSLKQGTVQPQHF
NA	NA	TRBJ2-7	TRBV2	TGTGCCAGCCGGGACTCATACTACGAGCAGTACTTC	CASRDSYYEQYF
NA	NA	TRBJ2-2	TRBV9	TGTGCCAGCAGCGAAGGGACTCGAAACACCGGGGAGCTGTTTTTT	CASSEGTRNTGELFF
NA	NA	TRBJ2-1	TRBV7-3	TGTGCCAGCAGCTTAAAGGGAAGGCGGGATTTCTCGGGGGATGAGCAGTTCTTC	CASSLKGRRDFSGDEQFF
once	NA	TRBJ1-1	TRBV30	TGTGCCTGGAGTGGAGGCCGGACTGAAGCTTTCTTT	CAWSGGRTEAFF
NA	NA	TRBJ1-2	TRBV27	TGTGCCAGCAGTTTTCGGGGTTTTGAGGGCTACCCCTTC	CASSFRGFEGYPF
once	TRBD2	TRBJ2-7	TRBV9	TGTGCCAGCAGCGGGAGCGGGAGGGCCTACGAGCAGTACTTC	CASSGSGRAYEQYF
NA	TRBD2	TRBJ2-3	TRBV9	TGTGCCAGCAGCGTCCGGACTAGCGCAGCAGATACGCAGTATTTT	CASSVRTSAADTQYF
NA	NA	TRBJ2-2	TRBV9	TGTGCCAGCACCTACTACCCCTCCGCCGGGGAGCTGTTTTTT	CASTYYPSAGELFF
few	TRBD2	TRBJ2-3	TRBV6-4	TGTGCCAGCAGCCTAGAGCGGGGGGGCCCAGATACGCAGTATTTT	CASSLERGGPDTQYF
NA	TRBD1	TRBJ2-2	TRBV6-1	TGTGCCAGCAGTGAACGGGCCGCCGGGACAGGCAGAAACACCGGGGAGCTGTTTTTT	CASSERAAGTGRNTGELFF
NA	TRBD2	TRBJ2-6	TRBV7-9	TGTGCCAGCAGCTCAAAAGTTGGGACTACCGTCTCTGGGGCCAACGTCCTGACTTTC	CASSSKVGTTVSGANVLTF
NA	TRBD2	TRBJ2-3	TRBV5-1	TGCGCCAGCAGCTTCGGGACTAGCGGGGGGGATACGCAGTATTTT	CASSFGTSGGDTQYF
NA	TRBD2	TRBJ2-3	TRBV7-2	TGTGCCAGCAGTTCGAGACCAGCGGGAGAGAAGGCAGATACGCAGTATTTT	CASSSRPAGEKADTQYF
NA	NA	TRBJ2-7	TRBV7-3	TGTGCCAGCAGCCCCAATGTAGCCTACGAGCAGTACTTC	CASSPNVAYEQYF